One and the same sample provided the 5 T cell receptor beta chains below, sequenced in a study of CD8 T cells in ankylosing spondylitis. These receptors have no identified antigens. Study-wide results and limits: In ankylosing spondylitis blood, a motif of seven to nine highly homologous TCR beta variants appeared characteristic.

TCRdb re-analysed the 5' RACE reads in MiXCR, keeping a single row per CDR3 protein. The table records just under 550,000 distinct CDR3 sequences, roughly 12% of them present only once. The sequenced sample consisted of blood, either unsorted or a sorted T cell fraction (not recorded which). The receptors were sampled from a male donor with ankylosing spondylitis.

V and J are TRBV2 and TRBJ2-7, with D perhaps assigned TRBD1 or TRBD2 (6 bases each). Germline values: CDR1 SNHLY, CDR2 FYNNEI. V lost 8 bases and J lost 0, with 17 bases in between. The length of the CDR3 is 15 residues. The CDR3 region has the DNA TGTGCCAGCGCAATGGAGGGGGGCAACTCCTACGAGCAGTACTTC. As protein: CASAMEGGNSYEQYF.

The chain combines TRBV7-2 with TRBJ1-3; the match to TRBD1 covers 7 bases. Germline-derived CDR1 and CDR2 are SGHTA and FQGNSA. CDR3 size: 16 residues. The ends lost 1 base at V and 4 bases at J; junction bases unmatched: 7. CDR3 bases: TGTGCCAGCAGCTTAGTATCGACAGGGTGGGGAAACACCATATATTTT. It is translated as CASSLVSTGWGNTIYF.

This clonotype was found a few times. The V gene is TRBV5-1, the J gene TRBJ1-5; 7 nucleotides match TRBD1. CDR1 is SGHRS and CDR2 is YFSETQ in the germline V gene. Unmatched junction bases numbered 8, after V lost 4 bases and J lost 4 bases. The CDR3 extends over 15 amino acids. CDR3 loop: CASSLTGTENQPQHF. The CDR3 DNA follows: TGCGCCAGCAGCCTGACCGGGACAGAGAATCAGCCCCAGCATTTT.

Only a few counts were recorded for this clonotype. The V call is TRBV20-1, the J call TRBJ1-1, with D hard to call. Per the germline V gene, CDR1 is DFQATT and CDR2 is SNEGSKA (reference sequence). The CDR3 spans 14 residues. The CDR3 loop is CSAQDAPLNTEAFF. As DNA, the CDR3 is TGCAGCGCCCAGGATGCACCACTGAACACTGAAGCTTTCTTT.

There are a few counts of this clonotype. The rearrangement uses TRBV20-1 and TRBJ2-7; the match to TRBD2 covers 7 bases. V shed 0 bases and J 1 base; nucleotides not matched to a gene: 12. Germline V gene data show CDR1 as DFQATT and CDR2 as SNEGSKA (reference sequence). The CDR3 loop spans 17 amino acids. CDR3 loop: CSARDFRASGPSYEQYF. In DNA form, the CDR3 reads TGCAGTGCTAGAGATTTCCGGGCTAGCGGACCTTCCTACGAGCAGTACTTC.